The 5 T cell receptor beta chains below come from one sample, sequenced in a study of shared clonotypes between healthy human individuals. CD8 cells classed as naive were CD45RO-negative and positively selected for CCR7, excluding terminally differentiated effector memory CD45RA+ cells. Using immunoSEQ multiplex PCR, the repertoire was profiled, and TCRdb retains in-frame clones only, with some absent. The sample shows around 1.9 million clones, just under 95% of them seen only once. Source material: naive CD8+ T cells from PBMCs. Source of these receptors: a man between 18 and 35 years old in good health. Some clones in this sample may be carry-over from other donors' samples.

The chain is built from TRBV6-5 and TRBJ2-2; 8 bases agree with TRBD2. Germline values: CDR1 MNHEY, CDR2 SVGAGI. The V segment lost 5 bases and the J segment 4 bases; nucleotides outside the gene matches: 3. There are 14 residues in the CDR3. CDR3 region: CASSIAGSTGELFF. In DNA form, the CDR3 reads TGTGCCAGCAGTATAGCGGGGAGCACCGGGGAGCTGTTTTTT.

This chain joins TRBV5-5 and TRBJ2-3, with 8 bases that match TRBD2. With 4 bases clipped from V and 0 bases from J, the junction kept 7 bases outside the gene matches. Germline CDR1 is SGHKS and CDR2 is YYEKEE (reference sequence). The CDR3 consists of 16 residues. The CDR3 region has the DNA TGTGCCAGCAGCCTTATAGCGGGACCTAGCACAGATACGCAGTATTTT. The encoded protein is CASSLIAGPSTDTQYF.

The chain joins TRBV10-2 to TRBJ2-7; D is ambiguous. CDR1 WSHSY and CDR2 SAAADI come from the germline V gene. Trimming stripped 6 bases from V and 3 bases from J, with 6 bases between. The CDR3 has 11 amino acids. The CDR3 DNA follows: TGCGCCAGCAGGGGGATCTACGAGCAGTACTTC. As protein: CASRGIYEQYF.

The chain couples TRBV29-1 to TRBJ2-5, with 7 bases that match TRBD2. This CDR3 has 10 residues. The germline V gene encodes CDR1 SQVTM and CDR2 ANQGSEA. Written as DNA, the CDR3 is TGCGGGGGGGTAGCAGAGACCCAGTACTTC. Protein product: CGGVAETQYF.

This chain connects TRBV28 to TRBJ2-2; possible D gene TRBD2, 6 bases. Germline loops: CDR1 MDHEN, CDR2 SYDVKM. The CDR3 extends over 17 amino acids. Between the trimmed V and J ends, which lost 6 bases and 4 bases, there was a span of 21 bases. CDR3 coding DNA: TGTGCCAGCAGCCCTATTCGGGGCGGGACGGGCACCGGGGAGCTGTTTTTT. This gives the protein CASSPIRGGTGTGELFF.